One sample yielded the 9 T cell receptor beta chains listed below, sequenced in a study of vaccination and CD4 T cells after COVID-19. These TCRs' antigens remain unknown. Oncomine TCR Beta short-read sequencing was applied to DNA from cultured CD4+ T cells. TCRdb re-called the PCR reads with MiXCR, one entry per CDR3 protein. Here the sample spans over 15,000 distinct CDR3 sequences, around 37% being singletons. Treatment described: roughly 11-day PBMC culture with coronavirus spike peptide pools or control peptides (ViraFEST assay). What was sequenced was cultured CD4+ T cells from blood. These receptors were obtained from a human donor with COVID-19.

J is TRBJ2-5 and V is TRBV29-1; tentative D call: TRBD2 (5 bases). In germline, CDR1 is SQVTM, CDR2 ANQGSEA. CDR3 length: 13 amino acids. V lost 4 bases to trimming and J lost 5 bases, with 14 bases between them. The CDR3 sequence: CSVARNSGETQYF. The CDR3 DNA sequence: TGCAGCGTTGCCCGGAACAGCGGCGAGACCCAGTACTTC.

CDR3 in DNA: TGTGCCAGTAGTATAGAAAACACCGGGGAGCTGTTTTTT. It is translated as CASSIENTGELFF. The genes are TRBV19 and TRBJ2-2; D remains unclear. Germline V lookup: CDR1 LNHDA, CDR2 SQIVND (reference sequence). This CDR3 has 13 residues. V lost 0 bases to trimming and J lost 2 bases, with 1 base between them.

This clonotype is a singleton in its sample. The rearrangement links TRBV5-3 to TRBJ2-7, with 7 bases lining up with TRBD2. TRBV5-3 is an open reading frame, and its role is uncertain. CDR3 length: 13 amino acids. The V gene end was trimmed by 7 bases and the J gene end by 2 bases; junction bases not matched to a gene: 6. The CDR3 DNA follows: TGTGCCAGACCTCCAGCGGGGCCCTACGAGCAGTACTTC. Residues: CARPPAGPYEQYF.

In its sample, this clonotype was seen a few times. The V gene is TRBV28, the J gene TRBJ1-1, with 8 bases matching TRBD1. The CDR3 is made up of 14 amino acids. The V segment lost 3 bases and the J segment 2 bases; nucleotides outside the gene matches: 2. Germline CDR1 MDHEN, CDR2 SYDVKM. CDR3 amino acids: CASSFDRGNTEAFF. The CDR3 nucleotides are TGTGCCAGCAGTTTCGACAGGGGCAACACTGAAGCTTTCTTT.

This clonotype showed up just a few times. CDR3 sequence (DNA): TGTGCCAGCAGTGCCATGGCAGGGAGGGGGAACATTCAGTACTTC. Protein product: CASSAMAGRGNIQYF. This rearrangement joins TRBV6-1 to TRBJ2-4, with a tentative D call TRBD2 (7 bases). Germline V gene lookup returns CDR1 MNHNS and CDR2 SASEGT. Trimming stripped 4 bases from V and 7 bases from J, with 17 bases between. The CDR3 consists of 15 residues.

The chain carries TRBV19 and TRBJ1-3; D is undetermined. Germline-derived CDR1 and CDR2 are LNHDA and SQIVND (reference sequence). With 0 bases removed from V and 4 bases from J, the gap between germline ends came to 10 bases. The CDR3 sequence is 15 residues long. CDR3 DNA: TGTGCCAGTAGTATAGAAGGCAGTAGGGGAAACACCATATATTTT. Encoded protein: CASSIEGSRGNTIYF. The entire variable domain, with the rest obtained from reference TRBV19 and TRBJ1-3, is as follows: DGGITQSPKYLFRKEGQNVTLSCEQNLNHDAMYWYRQDPGQGLRLIYYSQIVNDFQKGDIAEGYSVSREKKESFPLTVTSAQKNPTAFYLCASSIEGSRGNTIYFGEGSWLTVV.

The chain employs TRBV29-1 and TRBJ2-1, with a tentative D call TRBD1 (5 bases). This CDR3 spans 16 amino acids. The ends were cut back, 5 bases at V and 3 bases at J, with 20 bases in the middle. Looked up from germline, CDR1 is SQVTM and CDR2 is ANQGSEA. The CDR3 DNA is TGCAGCGTTCCGACAGTCCCAGGCCGAGACTACAATGAGCAGTTCTTC. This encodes CSVPTVPGRDYNEQFF.

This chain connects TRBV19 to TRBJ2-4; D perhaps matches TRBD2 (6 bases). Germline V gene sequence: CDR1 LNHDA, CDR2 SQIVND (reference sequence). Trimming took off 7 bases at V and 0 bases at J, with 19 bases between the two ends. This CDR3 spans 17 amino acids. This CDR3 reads CASTPEAGRLAKNIQYF. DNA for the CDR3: TGTGCCAGTACCCCCGAGGCGGGAAGACTAGCCAAAAACATTCAGTACTTC.

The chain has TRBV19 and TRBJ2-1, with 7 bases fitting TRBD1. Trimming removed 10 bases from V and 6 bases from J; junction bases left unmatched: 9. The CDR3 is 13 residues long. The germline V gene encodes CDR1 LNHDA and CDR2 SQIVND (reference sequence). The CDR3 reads CATVGDRINEQFF. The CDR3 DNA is TGTGCCACAGTAGGGGACAGAATCAATGAGCAGTTCTTC.